Presented here are 18 T cell receptor beta chains from one specimen sequenced in a study of T cell repertoires in cytomegalovirus infection. TCRdb called the reads again in MiXCR, with one record for every CDR3 protein. The data show around 280,000 distinct CDR3 sequences, with roughly 15% seen just once and about 8.7% held by the top ten. The sequencing input was PBMCs. Every receptor here comes from a human donor in good health (CMV status not recorded). Some clones in this sample may be carry-over from other donors' samples.

Many counts were recorded for this clonotype. The chain uses TRBV6-2 or TRBV6-3 and TRBJ2-4; 9 nucleotides line up with TRBD1. V lost 5 bases and J lost 8; bases outside the gene matches: 13. Germline lookup yields CDR1 MNHEY and CDR2 SVGEGT. The CDR3 is made up of 16 amino acids. The CDR3: CASSQPGQGAVDIQYF. Written as DNA, the CDR3 is TGTGCCAGCAGTCAGCCGGGACAGGGCGCCGTAGACATTCAGTACTTC.

The table lists this clonotype with many counts. V is TRBV12-5 and J is TRBJ2-5; the match to TRBD1 covers 10 bases. The trim removed 5 bases at V and 9 bases at J, leaving 9 bases unmatched. Germline CDR1 LGHNT, CDR2 FRNRAP. The CDR3 extends over 14 amino acids. CDR3 region: CASGLGQGVRPQYF. CDR3 sequence (DNA): TGTGCTAGTGGTCTCGGACAGGGGGTCAGGCCCCAGTACTTC. The full variable domain, its missing parts supplied by reference TRBV12-5 and TRBJ2-5, is DARVTQTPRHKVTEMGQEVTMRCQPILGHNTVFWYRQTMMQGLELLAYFRNRAPLDDSGMPKDRFSAEMPDATLATLKIQPSEPRDSAVYFCASGLGQGVRPQYFGPGTRLLVL.

The J gene is TRBJ2-7, the V gene TRBV29-1; 7 bases agree with TRBD1. The CDR3 consists of 13 residues. Germline V gives CDR1 SQVTM, CDR2 ANQGSEA. Unmatched junction bases numbered 7, after V lost 7 bases and J lost 1 base. The DNA for the CDR3 is TGCAGCGCCACCGGGACAGATTCCTACGAGCAGTACTTC. As protein: CSATGTDSYEQYF.

The chain recombines TRBV13 with TRBJ1-2; TRBD1 aligns across 8 bases. Trimming at V came to 5 bases and at J to 8 bases, leaving 13 bases not matched to a gene. Germline CDR1 reads PRHDT; CDR2 reads FYEKMQ (reference sequence). This CDR3 spans 15 amino acids. The CDR3 DNA reads TGTGCCAGCAGCGATACCCCCCAGGGGGCGGAAGGCTACACCTTC. It encodes CASSDTPQGAEGYTF.

This clonotype came up many times. CDR3 amino acids: CASSPIPGQGFNQPQHF. Here the CDR3 DNA reads TGCGCCAGCAGTCCCATTCCGGGACAGGGGTTCAATCAGCCCCAGCATTTT. The V and J genes are TRBV4-1 and TRBJ1-5; TRBD1 matches 10 bases. The J segment lost 3 bases and the V segment lost 6 bases, leaving 11 bases of the junction unmatched. This CDR3 region has 17 residues. Germline assignment: CDR1 MGHRA and CDR2 YSYEKL.

This chain connects TRBV29-1 to TRBJ1-2, with 7 bases lining up with TRBD1. Trimming removed 8 bases from V and 3 bases from J; junction bases left unmatched: 6. CDR3 length equals 12 residues. Looked up from germline, CDR1 is SQVTM and CDR2 is ANQGSEA. For the CDR3, the DNA is TGCAGCTCCCGGGACAGTGACTATGGCTACACCTTC. Protein sequence: CSSRDSDYGYTF.

This rearrangement joins TRBV6-1 to TRBJ2-4; 10 bases align to TRBD1. Trimming took 0 bases from V and 6 from J; bases not matched to a gene: 2. The CDR3 sequence is 15 residues long. Germline V gene lookup returns CDR1 MNHNS and CDR2 SASEGT. CDR3 sequence (DNA): TGTGCCAGCAGTGAAGCGACAGGGGGCCGAAACATTCAGTACTTC. Its protein product is CASSEATGGRNIQYF.

This clonotype has only a few counts. The chain couples TRBV24-1 to TRBJ2-7, with D hard to call. V was trimmed by 4 bases and J by 2 bases, leaving 14 bases between them. The CDR3 has 15 amino acids. Germline V gene sequence: CDR1 KGHDR, CDR2 SFDVKD. This chain's CDR3 is CATSDPDGLPYEQYF. CDR3 in DNA: TGTGCCACCAGTGACCCGGACGGGTTGCCCTACGAGCAGTACTTC.

This clonotype was observed a few times. The rearrangement joins TRBV11-2 to TRBJ2-7; the D gene could be TRBD1 or TRBD2 (5 bases each). V was pared by 4 bases and J by 2 bases, with 12 bases between. Looked up from germline, CDR1 is SGHAT and CDR2 is FQNNGV. This CDR3 region has 14 residues. The CDR3 is CASSYRDGPYEQYF. The CDR3 DNA reads TGTGCCAGCAGCTACCGGGACGGACCCTACGAGCAGTACTTC.

Only a few counts were recorded for this clonotype. The chain employs TRBV28 and TRBJ2-7; TRBD1 agrees at 10 bases. Germline-derived CDR1 and CDR2 are MDHEN and SYDVKM. This CDR3 has 15 residues. J gave up 4 bases and V 6 bases, and 9 bases lay outside the gene matches. The CDR3 DNA is TGTGCCAGCAGCCGAGCCGGGACAGGGGCTTACGAGCAGTACTTC. Protein: CASSRAGTGAYEQYF. The complete variable domain, with remaining parts taken from reference TRBV28 and TRBJ2-7, reads DVKVTQSSRYLVKRTGEKVFLECVQDMDHENMFWYRQDPGLGLRLIYFSYDVKMKEKGDIPEGYSVSREKKERFSLILESASTNQTSMYLCASSRAGTGAYEQYFGPGTRLTVT.

This clonotype was seen at least ten times. This rearrangement joins TRBV7-2 to TRBJ1-2; TRBD1 might be the D (6 bases). The germline gives CDR1 SGHTA, CDR2 FQGNSA. The CDR3 runs to 14 residues. Trimming removed 1 base from V and 5 bases from J, with 11 bases in between. CDR3 sequence: CASSLGDRLYGYTF. The CDR3 bases are TGTGCCAGCAGCTTAGGTGACAGGCTGTATGGCTACACCTTC.

V is TRBV20-1 and J is TRBJ2-7; 13 nucleotides line up with TRBD2. CDR3 length equals 15 residues. Losses at the gene ends were 3 bases for V and 5 bases for J; bases not matched to a gene: 7. Looked up from germline, CDR1 is DFQATT and CDR2 is SNEGSKA (reference sequence). The CDR3 DNA reads as TGCAGTGCTAGCGGGACTAGCGGGAAGGGCGACGAGCAGTACTTC. Its translation: CSASGTSGKGDEQYF.

This clonotype has ten or more counts. The gene calls are TRBV12-3 or TRBV12-4 and TRBJ1-1; 9 bases match TRBD1. The ends lost 6 bases at V and 6 bases at J; junction bases unmatched: 11. The CDR3 sequence is 15 residues long. The CDR3 DNA reads as TGTGCCAGCAGGCAAGAGTATGGGGACAGGGCTGAAGCTTTCTTT. This codes for CASRQEYGDRAEAFF.

This clonotype came up many times. The chain has TRBV7-6 and TRBJ2-5; D assignment may be TRBD1 or TRBD2 (5 bases each). Germline V gene sequence: CDR1 SGHVS, CDR2 FNYEAQ. The CDR3 loop spans 16 amino acids. Trimming stripped 0 bases from V and 5 bases from J, with 16 bases between. The CDR3 reads CASSLAGTEGWETQYF. The CDR3 nucleotides read TGTGCCAGCAGCTTAGCCGGGACCGAGGGTTGGGAGACCCAGTACTTC.

This clonotype was recorded only once. The rearrangement uses TRBV20-1 and TRBJ2-5; TRBD2 is a possible D gene (5 bases). This CDR3 region has 13 residues. V was clipped by 5 bases and J by 3 bases, with 13 bases between them. Germline lookup yields CDR1 DFQATT and CDR2 SNEGSKA (reference sequence). CDR3 nucleotide sequence: TGCAGTGCTCCTTTACCGGGGAAAGAGACCCAGTACTTC. Translation gives CSAPLPGKETQYF.

This clonotype was seen a few times. The V gene is TRBV6-2 or TRBV6-3, the J gene TRBJ1-5; D is perhaps TRBD1 (6 bases). With 5 bases removed from V and 7 bases from J, the gap between germline ends came to 15 bases. There are 14 residues in the CDR3. CDR1 MNHEY and CDR2 SVGEGT come from the germline V gene. CDR3 nucleotide sequence: TGTGCCAGCAGTCGCGCGGGGGCACAGCAGCCCCAGCATTTT. It translates to CASSRAGAQQPQHF.

This clonotype appeared a few times. The chain employs TRBV3-1 and TRBJ2-1, with D perhaps matching TRBD2 (7 bases). Germline-derived CDR1 and CDR2 are LGHDT and YNNKEL (reference sequence). The CDR3 length is 15 residues. V lost 5 bases, J lost 4 bases, and 15 bases lay in between. The CDR3 spells CASSDRGGRYNEQFF. The CDR3 region has the DNA TGTGCCAGCAGCGATAGGGGGGGACGTTACAATGAGCAGTTCTTC.

This clonotype turned up a few times. The chain has TRBV20-1 and TRBJ1-1, with TRBD1 as a possible D gene (6 bases). Trimming left V 6 bases short and J 7 bases short, with 12 bases between. This CDR3 spans 11 amino acids. Germline V gene data show CDR1 as DFQATT and CDR2 as SNEGSKA (reference sequence). CDR3 sequence (DNA): TGCAGTGCAGGGGGTGTCGGTGAAGCTTTCTTT. Encoded protein: CSAGGVGEAFF.